The 24 T cell receptor beta chains below come from one sample, sequenced in a study of cytomegalovirus exposure and HLA in healthy donors. The primer mix had 60 Vbeta and 13 Jbeta primers. Method: immunoSEQ multiplex PCR; TCRdb's copy keeps in-frame clones and lacks some. The table includes more than 95,000 clones, 76% detected once. Sequencing was performed on PBMCs. The receptor set was obtained from a man aged 50-59 years in good health and CMV-seronegative.

V and J are TRBV9 and TRBJ2-2, with 7 bases fitting TRBD2. From germline, CDR1 is SGDLS and CDR2 YYNGEE. Unmatched junction bases numbered 7, after V lost 4 bases and J lost 4 bases. The CDR3 runs 15 residues. The DNA of the CDR3 is TGTGCCAGCAGCCCACCCTGGGGGGGCACCGGGGAGCTGTTTTTT. Translating gives CASSPPWGGTGELFF.

This sequence joins TRBV6-6 and TRBJ2-5, with TRBD2 matching over 9 bases. The CDR3 loop spans 14 amino acids. CDR1 and CDR2 from the germline V gene are MNHNY and SVGAGI (reference sequence). V trimming: 7 bases; J trimming: 1 base; junction bases outside the gene matches: 4. CDR3: CASTLTSGQETQYF. The CDR3 coding sequence is TGTGCCAGCACCTTGACTAGCGGCCAAGAGACCCAGTACTTC.

The chain employs TRBV28 and TRBJ2-1; D uncertain. The CDR3 spans 15 residues. With 1 base removed from V and 0 bases from J, the gap between germline ends came to 7 bases. The V gene's germline CDR1 is MDHEN and CDR2 SYDVKM. CDR3 DNA: TGTGCCAGCAGTTTATCAGGCCCCTCCTACAATGAGCAGTTCTTC. Protein product: CASSLSGPSYNEQFF.

This chain uses TRBV9 with TRBJ1-2; D unclear. With 3 bases removed from V and 6 bases from J, the gap between germline ends came to 6 bases. The CDR3 runs to 11 residues. Looked up from germline, CDR1 is SGDLS and CDR2 is YYNGEE. CDR3 nucleotides: TGTGCCAGCAGCGCCAGTAATGGCTACACCTTC. Protein: CASSASNGYTF.

The chain's CDR3 is CASSQAVRETSETQYF. The DNA for the CDR3 is TGCGCCAGCAGCCAAGCGGTGCGGGAGACTTCAGAGACCCAGTACTTC. This rearrangement joins TRBV4-1 to TRBJ2-5; 7 bases agree with TRBD2. Unmatched junction bases numbered 9, after V lost 1 base and J lost 4 bases. The CDR3 sequence is 16 residues long. CDR1 is MGHRA, CDR2 YSYEKL, per germline.

This chain connects TRBV9 to TRBJ1-4; a weak D match, TRBD1 (6 bases). Germline values: CDR1 SGDLS, CDR2 YYNGEE. The CDR3 spans 17 residues. V lost 3 bases and J lost 8, with 23 bases in between. CDR3 bases: TGTGCCAGCAGCGCACAAACCGGGACATCAGTCTCCGAAAAACTGTTTTTT. It translates to CASSAQTGTSVSEKLFF.

The chain couples TRBV6-5 to TRBJ1-4, with a possible D match to TRBD1 (5 bases). Per germline, CDR1 MNHEY and CDR2 SVGAGI. This CDR3 region has 13 residues. Trimming shortened V by 3 bases and J by 11 bases, and 13 bases separated the two germline ends. The DNA for the CDR3 is TGTGCCAGCAGTTATGGTAGGGGCGAGAAACTGTTTTTT. Its translation is CASSYGRGEKLFF.

The CDR3 DNA reads as TGTGCCAGTAGTATTAGGGGCGACAGGGGGTTCGCCGAGCAGTACTTC. This sequence encodes CASSIRGDRGFAEQYF. This chain uses TRBV19 with TRBJ2-7; 9 positions match TRBD1. The J segment lost 6 bases and the V segment lost 3 bases, leaving 12 bases of the junction unmatched. CDR1 LNHDA and CDR2 SQIVND come from the germline V gene (reference sequence). The CDR3 covers 16 residues.

The V and J genes are TRBV5-1 and TRBJ1-2; TRBD1 matches at 8 bases. J was trimmed by 6 bases and V by 0 bases; bases with no gene match: 13. The germline gives CDR1 SGHRS, CDR2 YFSETQ. CDR3 size: 17 residues. CDR3 in DNA: TGCGCCAGCAGCTTGGAGGGACAGGCGACCGATCTCAATGGCTACACCTTC. Amino acids: CASSLEGQATDLNGYTF.

This chain uses TRBV11-2 with TRBJ2-7, with 9 nucleotides matching TRBD2. The CDR3 sequence is 14 residues long. Germline values: CDR1 SGHAT, CDR2 FQNNGV. The ends lost 4 bases at V and 2 bases at J; junction bases unmatched: 3. The CDR3 sequence: CASSSSGDTYEQYF. CDR3 DNA sequence: TGTGCCAGCAGCTCTAGCGGGGACACCTACGAGCAGTACTTC. Full variable domain (rest looked up from reference TRBV11-2 and TRBJ2-7): EAGVAQSPRYKIIEKRQSVAFWCNPISGHATLYWYQQILGQGPKLLIQFQNNGVVDDSQLPKDRFSAERLKGVDSTLKIQPAKLEDSAVYLCASSSSGDTYEQYFGPGTRLTVT.

This clone was picked up a small number of times. The V gene is TRBV19, the J gene TRBJ1-2; a possible D gene is TRBD1 (6 bases). The CDR3 spans 15 residues. Germline V CDR1 and CDR2: LNHDA, SQIVND (reference sequence). Deletions cut 6 bases from V and 6 bases from J, with 20 bases between. The CDR3 protein is CASREQGGRGDGYTF. The CDR3 nucleotides are TGTGCCAGTAGGGAACAGGGCGGTAGAGGAGATGGCTACACCTTC.

This clone was counted once. The chain carries TRBV7-8 and TRBJ1-5; the D is unclear. With 1 base removed from V and 6 bases from J, the gap between germline ends came to 22 bases. The CDR3 is 18 residues long. Germline lookup yields CDR1 SGHVS and CDR2 FQNEAQ. The CDR3 nucleotides read TGTGCCAGCAGCTTAGGTTCCGACTGGACTGATCGTGTTCAGCCCCAGCATTTT. It specifies CASSLGSDWTDRVQPQHF.

The chain combines TRBV5-1 with TRBJ2-1; 9 bases are a match to TRBD1. The CDR3 has 19 amino acids. Trimming removed 3 bases from V and 10 bases from J; junction bases left unmatched: 23. CDR1 and CDR2 (germline): SGHRS, YFSETQ. The CDR3 region has the DNA TGCGCCAGCAGCTACTCCGGGACAGGGTCTTTGACTTTTAAGTCAGAGCAGTTCTTC. Protein product: CASSYSGTGSLTFKSEQFF.

The chain links TRBV29-1 to TRBJ2-5; TRBD2 agrees at 9 bases. The CDR3 has 15 amino acids. CDR1 SQVTM and CDR2 ANQGSEA come from the germline V gene. The V gene end was trimmed by 7 bases and the J gene end by 4 bases; junction bases not matched to a gene: 13. The CDR3 sequence is CSARRGGGARETQYF. CDR3 nucleotides: TGCAGCGCCCGAAGGGGCGGGGGGGCTCGAGAGACCCAGTACTTC.

J is TRBJ2-7 and V is TRBV6-5; TRBD1 matches 10 bases. Germline V gene lookup returns CDR1 MNHEY and CDR2 SVGAGI. V shed 7 bases and J 4 bases; nucleotides not matched to a gene: 1. This CDR3 comprises 12 residues. The CDR3 protein is CASKDRGYEQYF. The CDR3 nucleotides are TGTGCCAGCAAGGACAGGGGGTACGAGCAGTACTTC.

V and J are TRBV6-1 and TRBJ2-3; TRBD1 might be the D (6 bases). The CDR3 has 12 residues. Germline CDR1 is MNHNS and CDR2 is SASEGT. V was clipped by 11 bases and J by 6 bases, with 15 bases between them. The DNA for the CDR3 is TGTGCCTCGTCAGCAACAGGGGATACGCAGTATTTT. As protein: CASSATGDTQYF.

Remarks on this clone: Distinct nucleotide sequences in the sample also encode this CDR3. This sequence joins TRBV5-4 and TRBJ1-6; maybe TRBD1 (6 bases). The V gene's germline CDR1 is SGHNT and CDR2 YYREEE (reference sequence). This CDR3 contains 14 residues. The ends were cut back, 0 bases at V and 5 bases at J, with 6 bases in the middle. CDR3 nucleotide sequence: TGTGCCAGCAGCTTGGACAGGGATAATTCACCCCTCCACTTT. It translates to CASSLDRDNSPLHF.

This rearrangement joins TRBV5-4 to TRBJ1-2; D is unclear. The germline V and J ends were trimmed by 4 bases and 0 bases, with 16 bases remaining between them. Germline-derived CDR1 and CDR2 are SGHNT and YYREEE (reference sequence). CDR3 size: 16 residues. CDR3 residues: CASSRPDRTANYGYTF. CDR3 in DNA: TGTGCCAGCAGCCGCCCGGATAGGACTGCTAACTATGGCTACACCTTC.

V gene TRBV27 combines with J gene TRBJ2-5; TRBD1 agrees at 8 bases. Germline loops: CDR1 MNHEY, CDR2 SMNVEV (reference sequence). This CDR3 has 14 amino acids. The V gene end was trimmed by 2 bases and the J gene end by 7 bases; junction bases not matched to a gene: 6. The CDR3 region is CASSLTDRGGTQYF. CDR3 bases: TGTGCCAGCAGTTTAACCGACAGGGGTGGGACCCAGTACTTC.

This chain links TRBV27 with TRBJ2-3; D not resolved. The CDR3 is made up of 11 amino acids. Germline CDR1 reads MNHEY; CDR2 reads SMNVEV (reference sequence). Trimming shortened V by 5 bases and J by 4 bases, and 4 bases separated the two germline ends. CDR3 DNA sequence: TGTGCCAGCAGTAACTCAGATACGCAGTATTTT. Protein sequence: CASSNSDTQYF.

The chain is built from TRBV6-1 and TRBJ2-7; D not certain. V was trimmed by 0 bases and J by 12 bases, leaving 12 bases between them. The CDR3 contains 12 residues. Germline assignment: CDR1 MNHNS and CDR2 SASEGT. CDR3 coding DNA: TGTGCCAGCAGTGAAGCGCAGGTAGTCCTGTACTTC. Translation: CASSEAQVVLYF.

Remarks on this clone: Germline is not matched at one junction end, which may reflect a read error. This chain joins TRBV7-6 and TRBJ2-7; 9 bases match TRBD1. The CDR3 sequence is 12 residues long. Germline lookup yields CDR1 SGHVS and CDR2 FNYEAQ. The CDR3: CASSFAGQGVFF. In nucleotides, the CDR3 is TGTGCCAGCAGCTTTGCGGGACAGGGCGTATTCTTC.

This chain uses TRBV6-5 with TRBJ1-5, with a weak D call TRBD1 (6 bases). CDR3 length: 15 residues. Germline V gene sequence: CDR1 MNHEY, CDR2 SVGAGI. The germline V and J ends were trimmed by 6 bases and 6 bases, with 18 bases remaining between them. The CDR3 DNA is TGTGCCAGCAGGCCTACACTGGGGGCAGGTCAGCCCCAGCATTTT. Encoded protein: CASRPTLGAGQPQHF.

This clone was seen only a few times. This chain uses TRBV6-6 with TRBJ1-2; D unclear. Trimming removed 3 bases at V and 8 bases at J, with 10 bases between. CDR1 MNHNY and CDR2 SVGAGI come from the germline V gene (reference sequence). CDR3 size: 12 residues. As DNA, the CDR3 is TGTGCCAGCAGTTATTCGGGCGGGGGCTACACCTTC. Its translation: CASSYSGGGYTF.